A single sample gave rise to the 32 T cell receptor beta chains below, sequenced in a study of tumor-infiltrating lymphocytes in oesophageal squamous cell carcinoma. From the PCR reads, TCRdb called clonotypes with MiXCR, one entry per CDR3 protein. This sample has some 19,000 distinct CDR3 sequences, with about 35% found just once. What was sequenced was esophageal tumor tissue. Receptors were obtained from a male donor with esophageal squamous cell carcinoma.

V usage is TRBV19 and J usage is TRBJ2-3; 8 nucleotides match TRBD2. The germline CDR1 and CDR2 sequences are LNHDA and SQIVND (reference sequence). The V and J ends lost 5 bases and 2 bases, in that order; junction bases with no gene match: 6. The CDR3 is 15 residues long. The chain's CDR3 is CASSGLAGLTDTQYF. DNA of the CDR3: TGTGCCAGTAGTGGGTTAGCGGGACTCACAGATACGCAGTATTTT.

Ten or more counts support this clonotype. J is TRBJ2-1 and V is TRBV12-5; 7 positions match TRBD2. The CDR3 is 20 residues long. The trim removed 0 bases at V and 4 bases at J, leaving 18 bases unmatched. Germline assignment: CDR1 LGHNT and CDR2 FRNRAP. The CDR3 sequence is CASGLVSEPGLPTTYNEQFF. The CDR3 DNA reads TGTGCTAGTGGTTTGGTTTCGGAGCCGGGACTACCCACCACTTACAATGAGCAGTTCTTC.

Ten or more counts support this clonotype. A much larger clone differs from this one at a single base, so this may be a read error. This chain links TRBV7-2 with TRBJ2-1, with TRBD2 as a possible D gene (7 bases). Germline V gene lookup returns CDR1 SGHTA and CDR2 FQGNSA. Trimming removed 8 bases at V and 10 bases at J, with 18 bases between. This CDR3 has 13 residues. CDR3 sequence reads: CASRGASSYEQFF. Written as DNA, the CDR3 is TGTGCCAGCCGGGGGGCTAGCTCCTACGAGCAGTTCTTC.

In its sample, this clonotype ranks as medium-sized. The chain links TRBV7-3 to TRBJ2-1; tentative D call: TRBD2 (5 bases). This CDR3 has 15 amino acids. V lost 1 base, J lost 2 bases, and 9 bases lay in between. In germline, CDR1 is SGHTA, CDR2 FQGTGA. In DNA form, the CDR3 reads TGTGCCAGCAGCTTAAGGGAGACCCCCTACAATGAGCAGTTCTTC. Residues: CASSLRETPYNEQFF.

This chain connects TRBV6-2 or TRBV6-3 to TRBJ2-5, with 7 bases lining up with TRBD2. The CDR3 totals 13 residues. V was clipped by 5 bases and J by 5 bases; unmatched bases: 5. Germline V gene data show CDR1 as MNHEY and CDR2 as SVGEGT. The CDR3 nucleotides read TGTGCCAGCAGTCAGACTAGCATCGAGACCCAGTACTTC. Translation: CASSQTSIETQYF.

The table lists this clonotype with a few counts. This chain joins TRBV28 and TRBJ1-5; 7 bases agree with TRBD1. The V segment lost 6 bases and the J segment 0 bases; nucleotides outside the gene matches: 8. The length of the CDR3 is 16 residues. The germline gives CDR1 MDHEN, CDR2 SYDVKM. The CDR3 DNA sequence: TGTGCCAGCAGCTCTTGGACAGGCTCTAGCAATCAGCCCCAGCATTTT. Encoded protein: CASSSWTGSSNQPQHF.

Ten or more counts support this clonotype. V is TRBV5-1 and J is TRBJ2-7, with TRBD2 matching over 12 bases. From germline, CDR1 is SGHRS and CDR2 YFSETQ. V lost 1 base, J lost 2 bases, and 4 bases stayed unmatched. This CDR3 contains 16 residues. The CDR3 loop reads CASSLRTSGTTYEQYF. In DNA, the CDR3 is TGCGCCAGCAGCTTGAGGACTAGCGGGACCACCTACGAGCAGTACTTC.

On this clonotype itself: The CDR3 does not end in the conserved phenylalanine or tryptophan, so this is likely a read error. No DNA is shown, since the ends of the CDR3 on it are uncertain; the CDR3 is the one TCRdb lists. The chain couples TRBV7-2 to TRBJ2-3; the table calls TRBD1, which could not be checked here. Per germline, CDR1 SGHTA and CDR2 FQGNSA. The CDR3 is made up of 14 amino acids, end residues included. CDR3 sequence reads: CASSLLGGEQYFGP.

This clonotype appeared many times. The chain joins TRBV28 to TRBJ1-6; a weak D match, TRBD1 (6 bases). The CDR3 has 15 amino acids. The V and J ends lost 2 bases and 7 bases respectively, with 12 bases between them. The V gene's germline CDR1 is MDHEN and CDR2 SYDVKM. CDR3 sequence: CASSLVQGRNSPLHF. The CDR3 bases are TGTGCCAGCAGTTTAGTACAGGGCCGAAATTCACCCCTCCACTTT.

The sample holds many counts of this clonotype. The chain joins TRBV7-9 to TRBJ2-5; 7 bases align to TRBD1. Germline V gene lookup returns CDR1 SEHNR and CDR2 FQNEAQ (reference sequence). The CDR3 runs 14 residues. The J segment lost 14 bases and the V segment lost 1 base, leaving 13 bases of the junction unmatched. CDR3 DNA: TGTGCCAGCAGCTTAGGTGTAGGGGGACAGACCCCTTACTTC. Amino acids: CASSLGVGGQTPYF.

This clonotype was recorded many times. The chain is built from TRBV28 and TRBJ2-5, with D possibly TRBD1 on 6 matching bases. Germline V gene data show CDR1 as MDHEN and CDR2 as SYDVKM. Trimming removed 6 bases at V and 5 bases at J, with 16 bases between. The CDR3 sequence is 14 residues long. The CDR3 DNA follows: TGTGCCAGCAGGGTGACAGGTCCTAGGGAGACCCAGTACTTC. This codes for CASRVTGPRETQYF.

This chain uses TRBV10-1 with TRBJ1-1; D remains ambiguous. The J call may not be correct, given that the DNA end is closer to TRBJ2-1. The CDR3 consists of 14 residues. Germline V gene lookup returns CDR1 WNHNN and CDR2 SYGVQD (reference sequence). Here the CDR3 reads CASSESAGAVEQFF. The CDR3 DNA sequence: TGCGCCAGCAGTGAGTCGGCCGGTGCGGTTGAGCAGTTCTTC.

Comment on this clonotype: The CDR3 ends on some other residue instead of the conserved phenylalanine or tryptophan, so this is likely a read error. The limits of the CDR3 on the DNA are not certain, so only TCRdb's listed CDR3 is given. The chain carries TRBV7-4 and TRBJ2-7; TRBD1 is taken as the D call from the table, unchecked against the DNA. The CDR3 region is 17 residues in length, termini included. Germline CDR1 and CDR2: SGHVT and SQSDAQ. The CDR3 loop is CASSYTGTGLQGYTFGS.

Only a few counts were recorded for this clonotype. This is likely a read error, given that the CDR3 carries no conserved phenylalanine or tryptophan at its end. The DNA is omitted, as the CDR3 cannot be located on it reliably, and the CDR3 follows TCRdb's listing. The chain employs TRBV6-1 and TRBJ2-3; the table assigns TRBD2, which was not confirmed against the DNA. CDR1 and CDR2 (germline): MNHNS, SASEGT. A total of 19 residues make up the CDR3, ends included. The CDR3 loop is CASSEDQHGTSGHGYTFGS.

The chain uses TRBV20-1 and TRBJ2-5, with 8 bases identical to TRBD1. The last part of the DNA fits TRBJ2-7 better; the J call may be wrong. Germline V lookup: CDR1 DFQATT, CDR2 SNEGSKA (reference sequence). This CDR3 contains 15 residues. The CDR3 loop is CSARLAGQGIGEQYF. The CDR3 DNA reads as TGCAGTGCTAGACTTGCCGGACAGGGTATCGGCGAGCAGTACTTC.

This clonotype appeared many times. The CDR3 spells CASSYPGQGDGANVLTF. In nucleotides, the CDR3 is TGTGCCAGCAGTTACCCGGGACAGGGAGATGGGGCCAACGTCCTGACTTTC. This rearrangement joins TRBV6-2 or TRBV6-3 to TRBJ2-6; 9 bases agree with TRBD1. Trimming cost V 2 bases and J 3 bases; bases outside gene matches: 5. The germline gives CDR1 MNHEY, CDR2 SVGEGT. This CDR3 has 17 amino acids.

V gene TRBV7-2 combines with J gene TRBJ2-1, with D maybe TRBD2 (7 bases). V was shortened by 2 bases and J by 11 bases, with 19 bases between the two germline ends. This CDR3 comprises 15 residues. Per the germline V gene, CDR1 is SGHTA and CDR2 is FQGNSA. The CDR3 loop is CASSLKGGGALQQFF. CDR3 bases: TGTGCCAGCAGCTTAAAAGGGGGGGGGGCCCTCCAGCAGTTCTTC.

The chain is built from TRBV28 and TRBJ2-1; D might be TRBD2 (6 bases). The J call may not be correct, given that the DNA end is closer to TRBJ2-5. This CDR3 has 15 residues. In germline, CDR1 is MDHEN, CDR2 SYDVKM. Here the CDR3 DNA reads TGTGCCAGCAGTTTTGAGACGGGGGTTCGTGAGACCCAGTACTTC. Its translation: CASSFETGVRETQYF.

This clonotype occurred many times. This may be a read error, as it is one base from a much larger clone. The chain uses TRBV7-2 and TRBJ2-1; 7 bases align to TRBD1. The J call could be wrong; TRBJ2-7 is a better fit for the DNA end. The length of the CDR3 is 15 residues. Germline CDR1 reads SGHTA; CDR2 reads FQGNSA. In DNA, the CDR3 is TGTGCCAGCAGCTTAGGGGGACAGACCTACAATGAGCAGTACTTC. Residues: CASSLGGQTYNEQYF.

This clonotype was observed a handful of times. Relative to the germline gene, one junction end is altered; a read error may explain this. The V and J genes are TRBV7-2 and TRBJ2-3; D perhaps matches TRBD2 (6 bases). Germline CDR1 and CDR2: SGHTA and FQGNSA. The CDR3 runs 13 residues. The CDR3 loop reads CAGSLAVGYEQYF. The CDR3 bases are TGTGCCGGCAGCTTAGCGGTAGGGTACGAGCAGTATTTT. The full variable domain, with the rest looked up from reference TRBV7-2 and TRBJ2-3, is GAGVSQSPSNKVTEKGKDVELRCDPISGHTALYWYRQSLGQGLEFLIYFQGNSAPDKSGLPSDRFSAERTGGSVSTLTIQRTQQEDSAVYLCAGSLAVGYEQYFGPGTRLTVL.

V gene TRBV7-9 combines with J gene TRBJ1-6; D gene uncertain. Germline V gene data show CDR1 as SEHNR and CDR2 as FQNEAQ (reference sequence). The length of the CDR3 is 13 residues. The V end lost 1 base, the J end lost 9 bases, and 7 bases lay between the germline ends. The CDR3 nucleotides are TGTGCCAGCAGCTTAGAGGGTCGTTCACCCCTCCACTTT. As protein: CASSLEGRSPLHF.

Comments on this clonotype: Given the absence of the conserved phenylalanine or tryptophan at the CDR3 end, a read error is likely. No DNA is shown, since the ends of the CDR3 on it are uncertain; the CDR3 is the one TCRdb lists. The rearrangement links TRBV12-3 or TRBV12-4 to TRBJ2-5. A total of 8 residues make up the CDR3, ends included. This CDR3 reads CASSLDAQ.

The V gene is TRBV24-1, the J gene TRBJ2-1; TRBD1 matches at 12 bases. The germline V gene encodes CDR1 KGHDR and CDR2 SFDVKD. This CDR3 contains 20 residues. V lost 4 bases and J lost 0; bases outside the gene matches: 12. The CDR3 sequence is CATSDPGTGGAIGSYNEQFF. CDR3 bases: TGTGCCACCAGTGACCCCGGGACAGGGGGCGCGATTGGCTCCTACAATGAGCAGTTCTTC.

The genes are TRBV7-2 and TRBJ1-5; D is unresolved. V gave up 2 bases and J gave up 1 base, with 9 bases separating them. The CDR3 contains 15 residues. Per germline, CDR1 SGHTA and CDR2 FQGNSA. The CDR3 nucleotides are TGTGCCAGCAGCTTATCTTGGGTCAGCAATCAGCCCCAGCATTTT. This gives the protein CASSLSWVSNQPQHF.

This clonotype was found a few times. The DNA of the CDR3 is TGTGCCAGCAGCTTACGTGCCCTCGGGGGGGCGAACTCCGGGTCCTACGAGCAGTTCTTC. Translated, it gives CASSLRALGGANSGSYEQFF. The V and J genes are TRBV7-2 and TRBJ2-3; 8 bases are a match to TRBD2. The J call may be in error: the DNA end matches TRBJ2-1 better. Germline V gene data show CDR1 as SGHTA and CDR2 as FQGNSA. This CDR3 is 20 amino acids long.

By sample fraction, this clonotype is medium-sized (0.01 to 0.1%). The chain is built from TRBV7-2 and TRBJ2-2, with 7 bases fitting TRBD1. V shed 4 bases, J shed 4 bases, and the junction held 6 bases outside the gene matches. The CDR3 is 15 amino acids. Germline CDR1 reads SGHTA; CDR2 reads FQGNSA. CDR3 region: CASSSRQGPTGELFF. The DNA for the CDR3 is TGTGCCAGCAGCTCCAGACAGGGCCCCACCGGGGAGCTGTTTTTT.

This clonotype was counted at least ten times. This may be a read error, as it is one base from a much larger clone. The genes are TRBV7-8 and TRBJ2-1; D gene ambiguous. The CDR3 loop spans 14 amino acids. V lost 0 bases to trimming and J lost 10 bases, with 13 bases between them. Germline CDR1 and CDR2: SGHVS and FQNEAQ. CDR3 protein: CASSLALISYEQFF. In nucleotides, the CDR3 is TGTGCCAGCAGCTTAGCACTGATCTCCTACGAGCAGTTCTTC.

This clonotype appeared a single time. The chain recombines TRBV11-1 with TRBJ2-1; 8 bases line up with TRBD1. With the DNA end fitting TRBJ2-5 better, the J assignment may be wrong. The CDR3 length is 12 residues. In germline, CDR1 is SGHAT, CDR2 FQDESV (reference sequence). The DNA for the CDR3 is TGTGCCAGCGGACAGGGCGGAGAGACCCAGTACTTC. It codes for CASGQGGETQYF.

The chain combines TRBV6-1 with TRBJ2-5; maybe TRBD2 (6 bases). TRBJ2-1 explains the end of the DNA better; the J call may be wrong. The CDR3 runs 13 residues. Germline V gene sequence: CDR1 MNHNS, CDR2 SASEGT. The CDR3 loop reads CASSEGPGDEQFF. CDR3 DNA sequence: TGTGCCAGCAGTGAAGGACCGGGAGATGAGCAGTTCTTC.

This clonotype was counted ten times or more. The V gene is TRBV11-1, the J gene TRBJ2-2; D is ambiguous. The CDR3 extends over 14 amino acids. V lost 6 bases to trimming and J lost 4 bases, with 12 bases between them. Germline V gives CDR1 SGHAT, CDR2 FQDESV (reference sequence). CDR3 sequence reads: CASRSGRSTGELFF. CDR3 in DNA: TGTGCCAGCAGGTCTGGCCGGAGCACCGGGGAGCTGTTTTTT.

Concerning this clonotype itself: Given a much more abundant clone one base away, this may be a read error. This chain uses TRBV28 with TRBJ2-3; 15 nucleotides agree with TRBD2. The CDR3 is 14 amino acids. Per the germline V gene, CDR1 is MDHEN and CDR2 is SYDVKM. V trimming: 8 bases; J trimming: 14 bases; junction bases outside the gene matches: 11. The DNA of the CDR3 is TGTGCCAGCCGGACTAGCGGGAGGGTCGGGGAGCTGTATTTT. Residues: CASRTSGRVGELYF.

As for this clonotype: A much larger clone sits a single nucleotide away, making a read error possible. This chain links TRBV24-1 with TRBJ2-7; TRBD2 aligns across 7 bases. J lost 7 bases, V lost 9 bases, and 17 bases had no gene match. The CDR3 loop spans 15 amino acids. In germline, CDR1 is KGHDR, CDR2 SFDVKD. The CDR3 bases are TGTGCCACCGGCCTACTAGTGGGAGGGAACAATGAGCAGTACTTC. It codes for CATGLLVGGNNEQYF.